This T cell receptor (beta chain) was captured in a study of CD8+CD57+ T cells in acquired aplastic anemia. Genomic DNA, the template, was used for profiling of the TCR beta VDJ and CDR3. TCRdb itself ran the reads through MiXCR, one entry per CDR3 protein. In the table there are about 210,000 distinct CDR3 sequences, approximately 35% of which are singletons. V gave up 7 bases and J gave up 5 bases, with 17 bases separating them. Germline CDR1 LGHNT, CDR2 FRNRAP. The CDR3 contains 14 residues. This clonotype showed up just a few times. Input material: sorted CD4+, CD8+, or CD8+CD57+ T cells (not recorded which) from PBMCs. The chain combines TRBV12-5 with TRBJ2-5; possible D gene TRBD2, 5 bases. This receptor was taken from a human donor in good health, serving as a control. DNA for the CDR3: TGTGCTAGTGCCACCAGGCCGCTAGCCGAGACCCAGTACTTC. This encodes CASATRPLAETQYF.